A selection of T cell receptor beta chains follows, all from one sample in a study of blood T cell repertoires in COVID-19. Generated by immunoSEQ multiplex PCR, the TCRdb table keeps only in-frame clones and is missing some. The sample consists of approximately 250,000 clones, more than 75% of them appearing once. The sequenced material came from peripheral blood. The receptors here all came from a woman aged 80 or over with COVID-19, enrolled during active disease. CDR3s include the opening cysteine and the closing phenylalanine or tryptophan. Fields, in order: V gene, J gene, clone size, D gene, CDR3 DNA, CDR3 protein. D genes are given only for firm matches. Part of the rows lack a size; the others show once, few, many or a class for expanded clones.

TRBV2	TRBJ1-3	NA	NA	TGTGCCAGCAGTACCTTCCGGTTCTCTGGAAACACCATATATTTT	CASSTFRFSGNTIYF
TRBV7-9	TRBJ1-4	NA	TRBD1	TGTGCCAGCAGCTTAGAAAGGACAGGCAACGAAAAACTGTTTTTT	CASSLERTGNEKLFF
TRBV5-1	TRBJ2-3	NA	TRBD2	TGCGCCAGCAGCCCTAGCGGGGACCACACAGATACGCAGTATTTT	CASSPSGDHTDTQYF
TRBV19	TRBJ2-6	NA	TRBD1	TGTGCCAGTGGACAGGGGGCGCTTGGGGCCAACGTCCTGACTTTC	CASGQGALGANVLTF
TRBV9	TRBJ2-3	NA	TRBD2	TGTGCCAGCAGCGTAGGACTAGCGGGGGGGTTCACAGATACGCAGTATTTT	CASSVGLAGGFTDTQYF
TRBV5-1	TRBJ2-2	NA	NA	TGCGCCAGCAGCGCAGGCGGGGAGCTGTTTTTT	CASSAGGELFF
TRBV11-2	TRBJ2-2	NA	NA	TGTGCCAGCAGCTTGGATGGGGGCTCGGATACCGGGGAGCTGTTTTTT	CASSLDGGSDTGELFF
TRBV6-5	TRBJ2-2	once	TRBD1	TGTGCCAGCTCAGGGACAGGAAACACCGGGGAGCTGTTTTTT	CASSGTGNTGELFF
TRBV7-6	TRBJ2-1	NA	NA	TGTGCCAGCAGCCTCTCCCCGACGGGATACAATGAGCAGTTCTTC	CASSLSPTGYNEQFF
TRBV18	TRBJ2-7	NA	TRBD1	TGTGCCAGCTCACCGCCGGGACAGGGGGCTTGGGAGCAGTACTTC	CASSPPGQGAWEQYF
TRBV5-5	TRBJ2-5	NA	TRBD2	TGTGCCAGCAGCTTGGGAGGGACTAGCGGGGGCCAAGAGACCCAGTACTTC	CASSLGGTSGGQETQYF
TRBV3-1/TRBV3-2	TRBJ2-1	NA	TRBD2	TGTGCCAGCAGCCCGACGCGGGGGGTCCAGCAGTTCTTC	CASSPTRGVQQFF
TRBV10-3	TRBJ2-7	once	TRBD1	TGTGCCATCGGGGGACAGTCCTACGAGCAGTACTTC	CAIGGQSYEQYF
TRBV18	TRBJ1-2	few	NA	TGTGCCAGCTCACCAGAGGGTTCCCATGGCTACACCTTC	CASSPEGSHGYTF
TRBV6-5	TRBJ1-1	NA	NA	TGTGCCAGCAGGCGATGGTCGGACACTGAAGCTTTCTTT	CASRRWSDTEAFF
TRBV28	TRBJ2-7	NA	NA	TGTGCCAGCAGTTCGCGGGCAGGGGCGTCGAAATACGAGCAGTACTTC	CASSSRAGASKYEQYF
TRBV7-2	TRBJ1-6	NA	TRBD1	TGTGCCAGCAGCAAAGATAGCCGGGACAGCTCCTATAATTCACCCCTCCACTTT	CASSKDSRDSSYNSPLHF
TRBV6-5	TRBJ1-6	few	NA	TGTGCCAGCAGTATCGGGGGGGCTATGACACCCCTCCACTTT	CASSIGGAMTPLHF
TRBV15	TRBJ1-2	NA	TRBD1	TGTGCCACCAGCAGAACAGGGGAGACGGGGAATGGCTACACCTTC	CATSRTGETGNGYTF
TRBV19	TRBJ1-1	NA	TRBD1	TGTGCCAGTAGCCGCCGGGACAGGGTCACTGAAGCTTTCTTT	CASSRRDRVTEAFF
TRBV2	TRBJ2-5	NA	TRBD2	TGTGCCACCCGGCAGGGACTAGCGGGGTATCAAGAGACCCAGTACTTC	CATRQGLAGYQETQYF
TRBV5-1	TRBJ1-1	NA	TRBD1	TGCGCCAGCAGCCCCGGGACAGGGAACACTGAAGCTTTCTTT	CASSPGTGNTEAFF
TRBV7-9	TRBJ1-2	NA	NA	TGTGCCAGCAGCTTATCTTCTTCCCGGGACACCTATGGCTACACCTTC	CASSLSSSRDTYGYTF
TRBV3-1/TRBV3-2	TRBJ2-7	NA	NA	TGTGCCAGCAGCCAAGCCACCTACGAGCAGTACTTC	CASSQATYEQYF
TRBV7-9	TRBJ1-2	NA	NA	TGTGCCAGCAGCTTTATTGCAGCGGGCTACACCTTC	CASSFIAAGYTF
TRBV10-3	TRBJ1-6	NA	NA	TGTGCCATCAGCGTCGGGCAGGGCCCGAATAATTCACCCCTCCACTTT	CAISVGQGPNNSPLHF